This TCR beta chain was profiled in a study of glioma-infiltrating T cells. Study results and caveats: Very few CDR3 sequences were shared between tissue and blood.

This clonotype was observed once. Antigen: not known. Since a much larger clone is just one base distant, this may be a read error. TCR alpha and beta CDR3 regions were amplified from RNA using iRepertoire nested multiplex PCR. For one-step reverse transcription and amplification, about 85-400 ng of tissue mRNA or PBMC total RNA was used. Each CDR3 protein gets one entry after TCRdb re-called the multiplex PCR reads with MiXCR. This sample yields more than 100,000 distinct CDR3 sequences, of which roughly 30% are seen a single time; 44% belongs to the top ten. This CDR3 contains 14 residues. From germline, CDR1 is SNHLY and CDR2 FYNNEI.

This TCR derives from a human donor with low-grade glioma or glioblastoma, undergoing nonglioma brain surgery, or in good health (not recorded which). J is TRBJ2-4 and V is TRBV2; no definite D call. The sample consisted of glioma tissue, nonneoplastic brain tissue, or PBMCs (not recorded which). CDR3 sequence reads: CASRELDAKNIKYF. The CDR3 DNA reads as TGTGCCAGCAGAGAACTGGATGCCAAAAACATTAAGTACTTC.